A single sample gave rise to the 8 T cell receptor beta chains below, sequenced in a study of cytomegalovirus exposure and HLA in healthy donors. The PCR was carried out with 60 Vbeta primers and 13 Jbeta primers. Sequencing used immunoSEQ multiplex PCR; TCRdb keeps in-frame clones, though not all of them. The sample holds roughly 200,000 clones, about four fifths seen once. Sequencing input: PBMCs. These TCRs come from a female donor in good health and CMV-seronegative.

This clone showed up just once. For the CDR3, the DNA is TGTGCCAGCAGTGAATCTCCGGGACAGGGACATTCACCCCTCCACTTT. Its translation: CASSESPGQGHSPLHF. The chain recombines TRBV6-1 with TRBJ1-6, with 9 positions matching TRBD1. The CDR3 has 16 residues. J lost 8 bases, V lost 2 bases, and 7 bases had no gene match. From germline, CDR1 is MNHNS and CDR2 SASEGT.

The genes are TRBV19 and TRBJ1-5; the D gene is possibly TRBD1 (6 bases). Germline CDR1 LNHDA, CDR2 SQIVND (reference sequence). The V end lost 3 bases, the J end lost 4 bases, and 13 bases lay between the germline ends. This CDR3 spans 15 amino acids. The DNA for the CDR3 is TGTGCCAGTAGTATGGGAGGGGGGACTAATCAGCCCCAGCATTTT. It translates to CASSMGGGTNQPQHF.

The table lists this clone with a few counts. CDR3 residues: CASSRDTYNEQFF. DNA of the CDR3: TGTGCCAGCAGCAGGGACACTTACAATGAGCAGTTCTTC. The chain couples TRBV21-1 to TRBJ2-1; the D call in the table, TRBD1, was not verified against the DNA. TRBV21-1 is a known pseudogene. The CDR3 consists of 13 residues.

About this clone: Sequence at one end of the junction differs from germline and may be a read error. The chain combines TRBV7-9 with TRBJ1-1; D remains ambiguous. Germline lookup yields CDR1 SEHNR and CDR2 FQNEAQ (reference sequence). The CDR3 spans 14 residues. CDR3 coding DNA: TGTTCCAGCAGCTCCGACGAACTAAGGACTGAAGCTTTCTTT. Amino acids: CSSSSDELRTEAFF. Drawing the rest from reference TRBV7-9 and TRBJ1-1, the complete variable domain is DTGVSQNPRHKITKRGQNVTFRCDPISEHNRLYWYRQTLGQGPEFLTYFQNEAQLEKSRLLSDRFSAERPKGSFSTLEIQRTEQGDSAMYLCSSSSDELRTEAFFGQGTRLTVV.

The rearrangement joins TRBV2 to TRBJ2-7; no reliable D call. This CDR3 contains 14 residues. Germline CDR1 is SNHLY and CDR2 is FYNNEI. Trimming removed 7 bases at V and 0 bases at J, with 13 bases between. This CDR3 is CASTNVYSSYEQYF. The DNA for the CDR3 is TGTGCCAGCACCAATGTCTATAGCTCCTACGAGCAGTACTTC.

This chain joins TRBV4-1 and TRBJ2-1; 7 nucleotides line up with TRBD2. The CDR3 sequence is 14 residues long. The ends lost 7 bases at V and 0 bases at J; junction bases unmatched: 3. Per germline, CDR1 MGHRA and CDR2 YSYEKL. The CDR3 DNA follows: TGCGCCAGCAACAGCGGGGACTCCTACAATGAGCAGTTCTTC. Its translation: CASNSGDSYNEQFF.

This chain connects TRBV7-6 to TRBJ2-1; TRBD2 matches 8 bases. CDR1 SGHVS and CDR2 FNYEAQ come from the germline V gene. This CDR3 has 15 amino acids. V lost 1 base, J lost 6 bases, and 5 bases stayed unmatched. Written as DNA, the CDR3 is TGTGCCAGCAGCTTAGGGGCGGGGGGTCCCAATGAGCAGTTCTTC. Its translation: CASSLGAGGPNEQFF.

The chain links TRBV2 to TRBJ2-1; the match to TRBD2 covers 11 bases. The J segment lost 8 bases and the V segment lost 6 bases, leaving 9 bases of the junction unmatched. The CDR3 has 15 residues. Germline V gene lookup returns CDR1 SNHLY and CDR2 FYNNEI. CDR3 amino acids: CASRLLAGAGDEQFF. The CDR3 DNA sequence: TGTGCCAGCAGACTACTAGCGGGGGCCGGGGATGAGCAGTTCTTC.